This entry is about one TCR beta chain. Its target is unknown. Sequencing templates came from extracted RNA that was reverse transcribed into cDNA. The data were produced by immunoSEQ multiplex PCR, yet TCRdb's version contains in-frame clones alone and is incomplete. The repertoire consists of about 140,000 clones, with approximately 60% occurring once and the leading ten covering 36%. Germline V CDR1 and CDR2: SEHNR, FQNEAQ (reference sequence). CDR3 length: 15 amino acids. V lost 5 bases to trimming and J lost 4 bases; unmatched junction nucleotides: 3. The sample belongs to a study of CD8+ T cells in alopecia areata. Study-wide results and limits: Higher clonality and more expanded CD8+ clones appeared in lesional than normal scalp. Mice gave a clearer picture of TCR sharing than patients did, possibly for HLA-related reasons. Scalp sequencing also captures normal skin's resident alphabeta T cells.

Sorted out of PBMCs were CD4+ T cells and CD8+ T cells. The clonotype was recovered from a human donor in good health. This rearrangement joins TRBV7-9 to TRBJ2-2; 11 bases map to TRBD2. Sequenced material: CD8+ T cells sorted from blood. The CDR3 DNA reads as TGTGCCAGCAGCCCTACTAGCGGGGGCACCGGGGAGCTGTTTTTT. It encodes CASSPTSGGTGELFF.